One sample yielded the 22 T cell receptor beta chains listed below, sequenced in a study of shared clonotypes between healthy human individuals. Measured with immunoSEQ multiplex PCR; TCRdb has only the in-frame clones, and not every one. The sample yields 2.3 million or so clones, approximately 93% seen once. The material sequenced was naive CD4+ T cells from PBMCs. As to subset: CD45RA+ positively selected. These TCRs come from a man aged 18 to 29 in good health. Some clones in this sample may be carry-over from other donors' samples.

V is TRBV5-1 and J is TRBJ2-1; 16 bases line up with TRBD2. V was clipped by 4 bases and J by 7 bases; unmatched bases: 11. Looked up from germline, CDR1 is SGHRS and CDR2 is YFSETQ. The CDR3 spans 18 residues. CDR3 sequence: CASSPRGLAGGRGNEQFF. CDR3 bases: TGCGCCAGCAGCCCCCGGGGACTAGCGGGAGGGCGGGGAAATGAGCAGTTCTTC.

Concerning this clone: This sample includes further DNA sequences coding for the same CDR3. The rearrangement uses TRBV5-1 and TRBJ2-7, with TRBD2 matching 7 bases. CDR3 length equals 16 residues. Germline-derived CDR1 and CDR2 are SGHRS and YFSETQ. With V trimmed by 0 bases and J by 0 bases, 6 bases remained unmatched. The CDR3 DNA reads TGCGCCAGCAGCTTGGGTCTAGCGGACGTCTCCTACGAGCAGTACTTC. Translation gives CASSLGLADVSYEQYF. Combining the CDR3 with reference TRBV5-1 and TRBJ2-7 gives the whole variable domain KAGVTQTPRYLIKTRGQQVTLSCSPISGHRSVSWYQQTPGQGLQFLFEYFSETQRNKGNFPGRFSGRQFSNSRSEMNVSTLELGDSALYLCASSLGLADVSYEQYFGPGTRLTVT.

This chain links TRBV9 with TRBJ1-3; weak D call: TRBD1 (6 bases). Germline loops: CDR1 SGDLS, CDR2 YYNGEE. The CDR3 contains 15 residues. With 4 bases removed from V and 6 bases from J, the gap between germline ends came to 17 bases. CDR3 amino acids: CASSPRIRGANTIYF. Written as DNA, the CDR3 is TGTGCCAGCAGCCCGCGGATCAGGGGTGCAAACACCATATATTTT. Full variable domain (outside the CDR3, taken from reference TRBV9 and TRBJ1-3): DSGVTQTPKHLITATGQRVTLRCSPRSGDLSVYWYQQSLDQGLQFLIQYYNGEERAKGNILERFSAQQFPDLHSELNLSSLELGDSALYFCASSPRIRGANTIYFGEGSWLTVV.

This chain uses TRBV5-4 with TRBJ2-3, with D perhaps TRBD2 (6 bases). Trimming took 0 bases from V and 6 from J, leaving 14 bases between them. Germline CDR1 is SGHNT and CDR2 is YYREEE (reference sequence). The CDR3 has 15 amino acids. The CDR3 nucleotides read TGTGCCAGCAGCTTGGCAGCGGCGGGGCGGGATACGCAGTATTTT. This gives the protein CASSLAAAGRDTQYF.

The chain joins TRBV4-1 to TRBJ1-2; possible D gene TRBD1, 5 bases. Trimming removed 1 base from V and 7 bases from J, with 22 bases in between. The CDR3 sequence is 17 residues long. The V gene's germline CDR1 is MGHRA and CDR2 YSYEKL. As DNA, the CDR3 is TGCGCCAGCAGCCAAGCACGAACAACGGGGGAAATTGGTGGCTACACCTTC. Its translation is CASSQARTTGEIGGYTF.

The chain couples TRBV6-6 to TRBJ1-1; D may be TRBD1 (6 bases). Germline V gene data show CDR1 as MNHNY and CDR2 as SVGAGI (reference sequence). The V end lost 10 bases, the J end lost 7 bases, and 19 bases lay between the germline ends. The CDR3 is 13 amino acids. CDR3 DNA: TGTGCCACCCTAAGTCTCACGGACAGTGAAGCTTTCTTT. Translating gives CATLSLTDSEAFF.

The V gene is TRBV7-2, the J gene TRBJ1-5, with TRBD1 matching 7 bases. Germline-derived CDR1 and CDR2 are SGHTA and FQGNSA. There are 14 residues in the CDR3. The J segment lost 10 bases and the V segment lost 5 bases, leaving 11 bases of the junction unmatched. This CDR3 is CASSLDRALGPQHF. CDR3 DNA sequence: TGTGCCAGCAGCCTTGACAGGGCTCTTGGTCCCCAGCATTTT. Full variable domain (rest looked up from reference TRBV7-2 and TRBJ1-5): GAGVSQSPSNKVTEKGKDVELRCDPISGHTALYWYRQSLGQGLEFLIYFQGNSAPDKSGLPSDRFSAERTGGSVSTLTIQRTQQEDSAVYLCASSLDRALGPQHFGDGTRLSIL.

This clone was seen a single time. The chain joins TRBV6-1 to TRBJ2-2; TRBD1 is a possible D gene (6 bases). This CDR3 is built from 16 residues. V lost 4 bases, J lost 1 base, and 13 bases lay in between. From germline, CDR1 is MNHNS and CDR2 SASEGT. The CDR3 sequence is CASSAAGARNTGELFF. The CDR3 DNA is TGTGCCAGCAGTGCGGCAGGGGCTAGGAACACCGGGGAGCTGTTTTTT.

J is TRBJ2-3 and V is TRBV6-4; 8 nucleotides align to TRBD2. V shed 4 bases and J 3 bases; nucleotides not matched to a gene: 9. Germline CDR1 reads MRHNA; CDR2 reads SNTAGT. The CDR3 length is 16 residues. The CDR3 DNA reads TGTGCCAGCAGTGCTTCCGCAGCGGGAGCAACAGATACGCAGTATTTT. It encodes CASSASAAGATDTQYF.

The CDR3: CASSYSSTGNSEQYF. The DNA of the CDR3 is TGTGCCAGCAGTTACTCTAGTACAGGGAATAGCGAGCAGTACTTC. The V call is TRBV6-5, the J call TRBJ2-7, with a possible D match to TRBD1 (6 bases). The CDR3 extends over 15 amino acids. Looked up from germline, CDR1 is MNHEY and CDR2 is SVGAGI. With 0 bases removed from V and 6 bases from J, the gap between germline ends came to 15 bases.

The J gene is TRBJ2-5, the V gene TRBV2; no firm D call. The CDR3 is 14 residues long. The V end was cut by 1 base, the J end by 0 bases, with 6 bases between. Germline CDR1 reads SNHLY; CDR2 reads FYNNEI. CDR3 protein: CASSEVRYQETQYF. In DNA form, the CDR3 reads TGTGCCAGCAGTGAAGTGCGCTACCAAGAGACCCAGTACTTC.

The rearrangement links TRBV11-3 to TRBJ1-5; 9 positions agree with TRBD1. The germline gives CDR1 SGHNT, CDR2 YENEEA. V lost 5 bases and J lost 2; bases outside the gene matches: 16. There are 19 residues in the CDR3. The CDR3 bases are TGTGCCAGCAGCCCAAGTTGGGACAGGGTGGGGACGGGCAATCAGCCCCAGCATTTT. This translates into CASSPSWDRVGTGNQPQHF.

J is TRBJ2-1 and V is TRBV5-1; D unresolved. There are 14 residues in the CDR3. The germline V and J ends were trimmed by 3 bases and 0 bases, with 7 bases remaining between them. Germline V gene sequence: CDR1 SGHRS, CDR2 YFSETQ. The CDR3 nucleotides are TGCGCCAGCAGCTCCTCTCTCTCCTACAATGAGCAGTTCTTC. Encoded protein: CASSSSLSYNEQFF. The complete variable domain, with remaining parts taken from reference TRBV5-1 and TRBJ2-1, reads KAGVTQTPRYLIKTRGQQVTLSCSPISGHRSVSWYQQTPGQGLQFLFEYFSETQRNKGNFPGRFSGRQFSNSRSEMNVSTLELGDSALYLCASSSSLSYNEQFFGPGTRLTVL.

This chain joins TRBV7-3 and TRBJ2-2; D is unresolved. V was clipped by 5 bases and J by 5 bases, with 12 bases between them. The CDR3 has 14 amino acids. Germline-derived CDR1 and CDR2 are SGHTA and FQGTGA. CDR3 in amino acids: CASSPNLWTGELFF. The CDR3 DNA reads as TGTGCCAGCAGCCCAAATCTATGGACCGGGGAGCTGTTTTTT.

The chain recombines TRBV18 with TRBJ1-5; possible D gene TRBD1, 5 bases. With 3 bases removed from V and 3 bases from J, the gap between germline ends came to 15 bases. CDR1 and CDR2 (germline): KGHSH, LQKENI. The CDR3 spans 16 residues. The CDR3 coding sequence is TGTGCCAGCTCACCGACCTTGGGGCTGGTCAATCAGCCCCAGCATTTT. This gives the protein CASSPTLGLVNQPQHF.

This chain connects TRBV5-6 to TRBJ1-5; D is undetermined. The length of the CDR3 is 12 residues. Looked up from germline, CDR1 is SGHDT and CDR2 is YYEEEE. V lost 2 bases, J lost 6 bases, and 6 bases lay in between. In DNA form, the CDR3 reads TGTGCCAGCAGCTTTGGCGCTCAGCCCCAGCATTTT. This sequence encodes CASSFGAQPQHF. Variable domain in full (rest from reference TRBV5-6 and TRBJ1-5): DAGVTQSPTHLIKTRGQQVTLRCSPKSGHDTVSWYQQALGQGPQFIFQYYEEEERQRGNFPDRFSGHQFPNYSSELNVNALLLGDSALYLCASSFGAQPQHFGDGTRLSIL.

J is TRBJ2-5 and V is TRBV28; 7 positions agree with TRBD2. The CDR3 contains 13 residues. CDR1 MDHEN and CDR2 SYDVKM come from the germline V gene. Unmatched junction bases numbered 6, after V lost 8 bases and J lost 3 bases. The chain's CDR3 is CASGWGGEETQYF. The DNA of the CDR3 is TGTGCCAGCGGGTGGGGGGGTGAAGAGACCCAGTACTTC.

The V call is TRBV28, the J call TRBJ1-4; perhaps TRBD1 as D (5 bases). Germline V CDR1 and CDR2: MDHEN, SYDVKM. This CDR3 comprises 12 residues. Between the trimmed V and J ends, which lost 4 bases and 6 bases, there was a span of 6 bases. The CDR3 region is CASSSTDEKLFF. The CDR3 DNA follows: TGTGCCAGCAGTTCGACAGATGAAAAACTGTTTTTT. Full variable domain (remainder filled in from reference TRBV28 and TRBJ1-4): DVKVTQSSRYLVKRTGEKVFLECVQDMDHENMFWYRQDPGLGLRLIYFSYDVKMKEKGDIPEGYSVSREKKERFSLILESASTNQTSMYLCASSSTDEKLFFGSGTQLSVL.

J is TRBJ2-7 and V is TRBV28, with 10 positions matching TRBD2. The germline V gene encodes CDR1 MDHEN and CDR2 SYDVKM. The V and J ends lost 10 bases and 5 bases, in that order; junction bases with no gene match: 8. The CDR3 is 13 amino acids. The CDR3: CATHLAGADEQYF. The CDR3 coding sequence is TGTGCCACCCACCTAGCGGGAGCGGACGAGCAGTACTTC.

The gene calls are TRBV6-4 and TRBJ2-2; 9 nucleotides match TRBD2. The CDR3 consists of 15 residues. V was pared by 4 bases and J by 4 bases, with 4 bases of the junction left unmatched. CDR1 and CDR2 from the germline V gene are MRHNA and SNTAGT. In nucleotides, the CDR3 is TGTGCCAGCAGTGCGCTAGCGGGGAGCACCGGGGAGCTGTTTTTT. This translates into CASSALAGSTGELFF.

This chain joins TRBV6-5 and TRBJ2-3; D is unclear. Per germline, CDR1 MNHEY and CDR2 SVGAGI. V shed 6 bases and J shed 1 base, with 8 bases lying between them. The CDR3 runs 13 residues. CDR3 loop: CASRRYRTDTQYF. The CDR3 coding sequence is TGTGCCAGCAGAAGGTACCGCACAGATACGCAGTATTTT.

As concerns this clone: Other nucleotide sequences in the sample specify the same CDR3. The chain uses TRBV7-3 and TRBJ2-1; D unclear. CDR1 is SGHTA, CDR2 FQGTGA, per germline. Trimming removed 5 bases at V and 3 bases at J, with 8 bases between. The CDR3 has 13 amino acids. CDR3 sequence: CASSISLYNEQFF. The CDR3 DNA sequence: TGTGCCAGCAGCATATCCCTCTACAATGAGCAGTTCTTC.